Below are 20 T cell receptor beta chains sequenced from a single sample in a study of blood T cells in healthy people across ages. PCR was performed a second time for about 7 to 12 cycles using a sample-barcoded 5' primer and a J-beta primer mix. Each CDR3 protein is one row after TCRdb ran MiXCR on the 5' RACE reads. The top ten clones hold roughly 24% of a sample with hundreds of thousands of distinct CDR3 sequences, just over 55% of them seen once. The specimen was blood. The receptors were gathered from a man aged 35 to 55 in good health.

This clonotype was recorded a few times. The CDR3 reads CASSSRQGSSYEQYF. As DNA, the CDR3 is TGTGCCAGCAGTTCCCGACAGGGCAGCTCCTACGAGCAGTACTTC. This chain uses TRBV27 with TRBJ2-7; 7 bases match TRBD1. This CDR3 spans 15 amino acids. V lost 4 bases and J lost 0; bases outside the gene matches: 6. CDR1 and CDR2 (germline): MNHEY, SMNVEV (reference sequence).

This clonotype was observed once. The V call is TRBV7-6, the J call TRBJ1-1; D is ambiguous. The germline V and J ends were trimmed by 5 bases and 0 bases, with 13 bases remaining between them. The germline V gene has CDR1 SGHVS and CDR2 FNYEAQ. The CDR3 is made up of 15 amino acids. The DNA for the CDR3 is TGTGCCAGCAGCCGCAGCCGGGTTATGAACACTGAAGCTTTCTTT. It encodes CASSRSRVMNTEAFF.

The CDR3 DNA sequence: TGTGCCAGCAGCTTCGTGGACAGTCTCTACGAGCAGTACTTC. Encoded protein: CASSFVDSLYEQYF. V is TRBV7-9 and J is TRBJ2-7, with D perhaps matching TRBD1 (6 bases). CDR3 size: 14 residues. Trimming took 3 bases from V and 3 from J, leaving 12 bases between them. Germline CDR1 is SEHNR and CDR2 is FQNEAQ (reference sequence).

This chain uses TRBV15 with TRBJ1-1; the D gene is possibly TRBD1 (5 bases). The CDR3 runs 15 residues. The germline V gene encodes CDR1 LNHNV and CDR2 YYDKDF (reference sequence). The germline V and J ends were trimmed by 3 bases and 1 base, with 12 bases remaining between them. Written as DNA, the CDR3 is TGTGCCACCAGCAGCCCAGGGAGGACGAACACTGAAGCTTTCTTT. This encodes CATSSPGRTNTEAFF.

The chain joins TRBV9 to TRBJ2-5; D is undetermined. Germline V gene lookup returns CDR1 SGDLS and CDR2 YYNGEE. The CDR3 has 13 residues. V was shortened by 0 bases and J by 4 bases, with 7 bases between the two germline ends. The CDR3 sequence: CASSVGDRETQYF. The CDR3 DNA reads TGTGCCAGCAGCGTAGGGGATAGAGAGACCCAGTACTTC.

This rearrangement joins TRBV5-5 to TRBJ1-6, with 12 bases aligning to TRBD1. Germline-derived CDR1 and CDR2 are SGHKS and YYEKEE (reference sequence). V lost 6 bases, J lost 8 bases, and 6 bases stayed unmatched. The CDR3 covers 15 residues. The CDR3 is CASNSGTGGDSPLHF. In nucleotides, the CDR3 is TGTGCCAGCAACTCCGGGACAGGGGGCGATTCACCCCTCCACTTT.

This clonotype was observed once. This CDR3 is CASSLGGTGQLSYEQYF. Here the CDR3 DNA reads TGTGCCAGCAGCTTAGGGGGGACAGGCCAGCTCTCCTACGAGCAGTACTTC. V usage is TRBV7-4 and J usage is TRBJ2-7; 8 bases agree with TRBD1. The V and J ends lost 1 base and 0 bases, in that order; junction bases with no gene match: 8. The CDR3 extends over 17 amino acids. CDR1 and CDR2 from the germline V gene are SGHVT and SQSDAQ.

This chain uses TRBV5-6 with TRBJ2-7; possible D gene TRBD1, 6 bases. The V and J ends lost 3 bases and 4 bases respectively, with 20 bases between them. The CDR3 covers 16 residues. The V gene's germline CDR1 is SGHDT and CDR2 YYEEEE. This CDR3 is CASSSRGDMGRYEQYF. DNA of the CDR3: TGTGCCAGCAGCTCGCGAGGGGACATGGGTCGGTACGAGCAGTACTTC.

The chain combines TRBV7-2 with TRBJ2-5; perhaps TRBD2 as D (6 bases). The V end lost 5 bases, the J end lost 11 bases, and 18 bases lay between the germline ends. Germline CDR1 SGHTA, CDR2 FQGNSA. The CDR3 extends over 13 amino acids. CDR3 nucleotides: TGTGCCAGCAGCCAGGACTATTCCTACGTGCAGTACTTC. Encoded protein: CASSQDYSYVQYF.

CDR3 protein: CASSAPRTSGGPRETQYF. As DNA, the CDR3 is TGTGCCAGCTCAGCTCCCCGGACTAGCGGGGGACCCCGTGAGACCCAGTACTTC. V and J are TRBV7-2 and TRBJ2-7; 13 bases fit TRBD2. The DNA end is more similar to TRBJ2-5, so the J call may be wrong. The CDR3 has 18 amino acids. Germline V CDR1 and CDR2: SGHTA, FQGNSA.

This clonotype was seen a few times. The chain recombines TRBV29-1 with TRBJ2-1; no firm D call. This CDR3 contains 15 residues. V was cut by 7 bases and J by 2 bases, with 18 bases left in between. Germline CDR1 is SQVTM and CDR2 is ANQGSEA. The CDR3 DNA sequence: TGCAGCGCGTCCCGAAGCGCTTCCCCCTACAATGAGCAGTTCTTC. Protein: CSASRSASPYNEQFF.

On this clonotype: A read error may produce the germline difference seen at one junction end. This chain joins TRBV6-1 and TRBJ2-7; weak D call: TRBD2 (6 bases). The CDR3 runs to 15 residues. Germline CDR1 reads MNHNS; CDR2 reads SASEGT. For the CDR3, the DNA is TGTGCCAGCAGCTATTCGTGGGGGGACTCCCACGAGCAGTACTTC. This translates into CASSYSWGDSHEQYF.

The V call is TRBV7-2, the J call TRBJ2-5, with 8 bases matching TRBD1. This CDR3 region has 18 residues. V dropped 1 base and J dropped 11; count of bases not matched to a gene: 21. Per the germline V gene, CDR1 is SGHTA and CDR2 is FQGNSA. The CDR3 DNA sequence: TGTGCCAGCAGCTTAGTTAGACAGGGGTTCGTGTCCTACAATGAGCAGTACTTC. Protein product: CASSLVRQGFVSYNEQYF. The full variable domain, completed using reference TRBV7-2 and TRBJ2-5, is GAGVSQSPSNKVTEKGKDVELRCDPISGHTALYWYRQSLGQGLEFLIYFQGNSAPDKSGLPSDRFSAERTGGSVSTLTIQRTQQEDSAVYLCASSLVRQGFVSYNEQYFGPGTRLLVL.

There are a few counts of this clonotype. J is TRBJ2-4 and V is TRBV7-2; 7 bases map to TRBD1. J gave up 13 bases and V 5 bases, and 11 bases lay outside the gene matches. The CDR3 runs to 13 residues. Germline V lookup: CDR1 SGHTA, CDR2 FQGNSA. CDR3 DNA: TGTGCCAGCAGCACCGCGACAGGGTGGGAGCAGTACTTC. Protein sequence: CASSTATGWEQYF.

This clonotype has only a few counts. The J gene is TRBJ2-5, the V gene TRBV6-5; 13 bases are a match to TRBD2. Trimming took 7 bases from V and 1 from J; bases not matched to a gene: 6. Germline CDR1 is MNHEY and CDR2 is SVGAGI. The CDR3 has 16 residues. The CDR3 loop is CASNPTSGGSQETQYF. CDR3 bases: TGTGCCAGCAATCCGACTAGCGGGGGGTCCCAAGAGACCCAGTACTTC.

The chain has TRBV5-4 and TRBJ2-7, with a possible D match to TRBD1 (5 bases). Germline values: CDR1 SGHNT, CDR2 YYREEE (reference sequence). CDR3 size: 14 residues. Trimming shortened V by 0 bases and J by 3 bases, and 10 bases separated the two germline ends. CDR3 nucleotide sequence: TGTGCCAGCAGCTTGGAGCAGGGTTTCTACGAGCAGTACTTC. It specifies CASSLEQGFYEQYF.

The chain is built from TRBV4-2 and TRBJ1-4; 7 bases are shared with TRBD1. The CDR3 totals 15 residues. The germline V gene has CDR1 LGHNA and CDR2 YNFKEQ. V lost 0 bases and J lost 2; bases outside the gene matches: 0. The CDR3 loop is CASSQEGGTNEKLFF. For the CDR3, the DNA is TGTGCCAGCAGCCAAGAAGGGGGCACTAATGAAAAACTGTTTTTT.

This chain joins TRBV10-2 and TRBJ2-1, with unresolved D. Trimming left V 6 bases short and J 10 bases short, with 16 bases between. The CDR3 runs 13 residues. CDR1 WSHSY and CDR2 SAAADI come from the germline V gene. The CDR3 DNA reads TGCGCCAGCAGGGAGAATATTGGCGGCGAGCAGTTCTTC. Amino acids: CASRENIGGEQFF.

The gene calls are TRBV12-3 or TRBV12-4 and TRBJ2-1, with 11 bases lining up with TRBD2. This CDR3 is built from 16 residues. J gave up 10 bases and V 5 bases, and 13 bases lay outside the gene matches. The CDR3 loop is CASSRRTIAGGREQFF. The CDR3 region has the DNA TGTGCCAGCAGTCGACGGACAATAGCGGGGGGGAGGGAGCAGTTCTTC.

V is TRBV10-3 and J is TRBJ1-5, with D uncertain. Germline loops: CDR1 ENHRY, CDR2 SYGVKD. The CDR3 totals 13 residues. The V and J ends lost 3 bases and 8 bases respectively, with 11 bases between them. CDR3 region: CAISEVSKEPQHF. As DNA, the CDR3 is TGTGCCATCAGTGAAGTCAGTAAAGAGCCCCAGCATTTT.